Sequencing of this T cell receptor (beta chain) was carried out in a study of TIL therapy for anti-PD-1-resistant metastatic lung cancer. The sample's time point: pre-treatment sample, taken before nivolumab and TIL therapy. V was shortened by 0 bases and J by 1 base, with 10 bases between the two germline ends. CDR1 and CDR2 (germline): MNHNS, SASEGT. CDR3 size: 15 residues. The libraries were made with immunoSEQ v3. Assay: immunoSEQ multiplex PCR; the TCRdb copy retains only in-frame clones and omits some. The sample lists 50,000 or so clones; less than 80% were seen once. The origin of this receptor is a woman between 25 and 80 years old with non-small cell lung cancer. The specimen was blood, collected at baseline. The V call is TRBV6-1, the J call TRBJ2-7; D uncertain. The CDR3 DNA sequence: TGTGCCAGCAGTGAAGCGTTTTTCAGGTCCTACGAGCAGTACTTC. Protein sequence: CASSEAFFRSYEQYF.